This T cell receptor (beta chain) was documented in a study of blood T cell repertoires in COVID-19. Clones were sequenced by immunoSEQ multiplex PCR, and TCRdb holds only the in-frame ones, with some missing. The repertoire holds some 95,000 clones, with around 90% as singletons. V dropped 2 bases and J dropped 6 bases, with 12 bases sitting between them. Germline lookup yields CDR1 SGDLS and CDR2 YYNGEE. This CDR3 is built from 14 residues. The gene calls are TRBV9 and TRBJ1-5; tentatively, D is TRBD1 (6 bases). The sample consisted of peripheral blood. The source of this sequence is a man aged 65 to 85 with acute or convalescent COVID-19. The CDR3 nucleotides read TGTGCCAGCAGCGTGGACAGTTTCGGTCAGCCCCAGCATTTT. Translation: CASSVDSFGQPQHF.